These 10 T cell receptor beta chains share one sample of origin, sequenced in a study of blood T cell repertoires in COVID-19. Data came from immunoSEQ multiplex PCR; TCRdb stores just in-frame clones and leaves some out. The sample holds approximately 300,000 clones, 85% seen once. The sample taken for sequencing was PBMCs or T cells enriched from blood (not recorded which). The receptors derive from a woman between 25 and 40 years old who had been exposed to COVID-19.

The chain is built from TRBV5-1 and TRBJ1-2, with D unclear. CDR1 and CDR2 (germline): SGHRS, YFSETQ. The CDR3 runs 14 residues. The V end lost 1 base, the J end lost 7 bases, and 14 bases lay between the germline ends. CDR3 in DNA: TGCGCCAGCAGCTTGTCGTGGCCTGGAGGTGGCTACACCTTC. It specifies CASSLSWPGGGYTF.

The rearrangement uses TRBV15 and TRBJ2-7; 9 positions match TRBD1. The CDR3 consists of 14 residues. CDR1 and CDR2 (germline): LNHNV, YYDKDF (reference sequence). Trimming took 4 bases from V and 3 from J; bases not matched to a gene: 4. CDR3 nucleotide sequence: TGTGCCACCAGCACCGGGACAGGGCTCTACGAGCAGTACTTC. Translating gives CATSTGTGLYEQYF.

This chain connects TRBV30 to TRBJ2-3, with D possibly being TRBD1 (7 bases). The CDR3 length is 19 residues. Trimming pared 1 base from V and 6 bases from J, leaving 29 bases between. The germline V gene has CDR1 GTSNPN and CDR2 SVGIG (reference sequence). This CDR3 is CAWSAAIGIQGRDRDTQYF. The CDR3 DNA is TGTGCCTGGAGTGCCGCAATAGGCATACAGGGGCGGGATAGGGATACGCAGTATTTT. Supplemented by reference TRBV30 and TRBJ2-3, the full variable domain reads SQTIHQWPATLVQPVGSPLSLECTVEGTSNPNLYWYRQAAGRGLQLLFYSVGIGQISSEVPQNLSASRPQDRQFILSSKKLLLSDSGFYLCAWSAAIGIQGRDRDTQYFGPGTRLTVL.

V and J are TRBV3-1 (or the pseudogene TRBV3-2) and TRBJ1-1, with 7 bases lining up with TRBD1. The J segment lost 4 bases and the V segment lost 1 base, leaving 3 bases of the junction unmatched. The CDR3 has 14 amino acids. CDR1 and CDR2 (germline): LGHDT, YNNKEL (reference sequence). The CDR3 sequence is CASSQVGGSTEAFF. The DNA for the CDR3 is TGTGCCAGCAGCCAAGTAGGGGGCTCCACTGAAGCTTTCTTT.

This clone has a handful of counts. Other DNA sequences of this sample code for an identical CDR3. CDR3 bases: TGTGCCAGCAGTTCTTCCTACGAGCAGTACTTC. This sequence encodes CASSSSYEQYF. The rearrangement joins TRBV28 to TRBJ2-7, with no clear D. There are 11 residues in the CDR3. Per the germline V gene, CDR1 is MDHEN and CDR2 is SYDVKM. V was trimmed by 4 bases and J by 1 base, leaving 2 bases between them.

This rearrangement joins TRBV3-1 (or the pseudogene TRBV3-2) to TRBJ2-3; D is possibly TRBD1 (6 bases). Deletions cut 3 bases from V and 2 bases from J, with 12 bases between. CDR3 length equals 15 residues. Germline V gene lookup returns CDR1 LGHDT and CDR2 YNNKEL (reference sequence). In DNA, the CDR3 is TGTGCCAGCAGCCAGACAGGTCTCGTCACAGATACGCAGTATTTT. Translated: CASSQTGLVTDTQYF.

This chain joins TRBV30 and TRBJ1-4, with D perhaps TRBD1 (6 bases). The CDR3 has 12 residues. From germline, CDR1 is GTSNPN and CDR2 SVGIG (reference sequence). V was cut by 5 bases and J by 8 bases, with 12 bases left in between. The CDR3 loop is CAWQQGWEKLFF. The CDR3 nucleotides read TGTGCCTGGCAGCAGGGGTGGGAAAAACTGTTTTTT.

V and J are TRBV5-1 and TRBJ2-7, with TRBD1 identical over 10 bases. The CDR3 is 15 residues long. V lost 4 bases, J lost 0 bases, and 4 bases stayed unmatched. CDR1 and CDR2 (germline): SGHRS, YFSETQ. CDR3 loop: CASSIRQGASYEQYF. CDR3 sequence (DNA): TGCGCCAGCAGCATAAGACAGGGGGCCTCCTACGAGCAGTACTTC. Using reference TRBV5-1 and TRBJ2-7 for the parts outside the CDR3, the full variable domain is KAGVTQTPRYLIKTRGQQVTLSCSPISGHRSVSWYQQTPGQGLQFLFEYFSETQRNKGNFPGRFSGRQFSNSRSEMNVSTLELGDSALYLCASSIRQGASYEQYFGPGTRLTVT.

The chain uses TRBV27 and TRBJ1-3; 7 bases are shared with TRBD1. There are 17 residues in the CDR3. Germline V CDR1 and CDR2: MNHEY, SMNVEV (reference sequence). V was pared by 0 bases and J by 2 bases, with 7 bases of the junction left unmatched. The CDR3: CASSLSYGTATGNTIYF. The DNA of the CDR3 is TGTGCCAGCAGTTTATCGTATGGGACAGCTACTGGAAACACCATATATTTT.

This rearrangement joins TRBV19 to TRBJ1-5; weak D call: TRBD1 (6 bases). The CDR3 has 17 residues. The germline CDR1 and CDR2 sequences are LNHDA and SQIVND (reference sequence). V was pared by 6 bases and J by 3 bases, with 21 bases between. CDR3 in amino acids: CASRRGSGQGNNQPQHF. The CDR3 bases are TGTGCCAGTAGGCGCGGCTCGGGACAAGGCAACAATCAGCCCCAGCATTTT.